The 20 T cell receptor beta chains below all came from one sample that was sequenced in a study of cytomegalovirus exposure and HLA in healthy donors. The PCR made use of 60 Vbeta and 13 Jbeta primers. Only in-frame clones appear in the TCRdb table, and some are missing; sequencing was by immunoSEQ multiplex PCR. The sample contains about 140,000 clones, around 78% of which appear only once. Sequencing was done on a sample of PBMCs. Source of these receptors: a woman between 18 and 29 years old in good health and CMV-seropositive.

This clone came up a few times. The V and J genes are TRBV10-3 and TRBJ1-1; TRBD1 is a possible D gene (5 bases). The CDR3 spans 14 residues. Deletions cut 6 bases from V and 5 bases from J, with 16 bases between. Germline V lookup: CDR1 ENHRY, CDR2 SYGVKD. Written as DNA, the CDR3 is TGTGCCATCAGAGGGGCAGGGTATAGGACTGAAGCTTTCTTT. This codes for CAIRGAGYRTEAFF.

The CDR3 coding sequence is TGCGCCAGCAGCTTGGGGGGGGTGAACACTGAAGCTTTCTTT. Translated, it gives CASSLGGVNTEAFF. The V gene is TRBV5-1, the J gene TRBJ1-1; maybe TRBD1 (5 bases). The CDR3 is 14 amino acids. The V gene's germline CDR1 is SGHRS and CDR2 YFSETQ. V was cut by 0 bases and J by 0 bases, with 6 bases left in between.

J is TRBJ2-7 and V is TRBV19; 9 bases fit TRBD1. The CDR3 runs 17 residues. Trimming took 5 bases from V and 0 from J; bases not matched to a gene: 11. In germline, CDR1 is LNHDA, CDR2 SQIVND (reference sequence). CDR3 coding DNA: TGTGCCAGTAGTTTCGACCCGGGACAGGGTTACTCCTACGAGCAGTACTTC. This gives the protein CASSFDPGQGYSYEQYF.

The chain is built from TRBV18 and TRBJ1-5; no definite D call. V was cut by 5 bases and J by 2 bases, with 10 bases left in between. The germline V gene has CDR1 KGHSH and CDR2 LQKENI. The CDR3 loop spans 14 amino acids. For the CDR3, the DNA is TGTGCCAGCTCAGGCGGGGATGGCAATCAGCCCCAGCATTTT. Amino acids: CASSGGDGNQPQHF.

The CDR3 coding sequence is TGTGCCATCAGGGATCGACAGGGCTATGGCTACACCTTC. The encoded protein is CAIRDRQGYGYTF. V is TRBV10-3 and J is TRBJ1-2; TRBD1 aligns across 7 bases. Germline assignment: CDR1 ENHRY and CDR2 SYGVKD. CDR3 length: 13 amino acids. The junction had 5 bases not matched to a gene; V was cut back by 6 bases and J by 4 bases.

The chain carries TRBV7-8 and TRBJ2-1; 14 bases match TRBD2. Germline loops: CDR1 SGHVS, CDR2 FQNEAQ. CDR3 length: 17 amino acids. Unmatched junction bases numbered 5, after V lost 5 bases and J lost 2 bases. The CDR3 here is CASSPGTSGGTYNEQFF. The CDR3 DNA reads as TGTGCCAGCAGCCCCGGGACTAGCGGGGGAACCTACAATGAGCAGTTCTTC.

This chain connects TRBV7-9 to TRBJ1-2; 7 bases align to TRBD1. The germline CDR1 and CDR2 sequences are SEHNR and FQNEAQ (reference sequence). This CDR3 is 14 amino acids long. The V segment lost 5 bases and the J segment 8 bases; nucleotides outside the gene matches: 11. The CDR3 here is CASSLSGQQQGYTF. CDR3 nucleotide sequence: TGTGCCAGCAGCCTATCGGGACAGCAACAAGGCTACACCTTC.

The rearrangement joins TRBV7-9 to TRBJ2-1; 7 bases are shared with TRBD1. The germline V gene has CDR1 SEHNR and CDR2 FQNEAQ (reference sequence). The CDR3 is made up of 14 amino acids. Losses at the gene ends were 7 bases for V and 5 bases for J; bases not matched to a gene: 8. The CDR3 loop is CASTGTVVHNEQFF. The CDR3 nucleotides read TGTGCCAGCACCGGGACAGTCGTTCACAATGAGCAGTTCTTC.

This clone appeared a single time. The chain is built from TRBV7-2 and TRBJ2-7; 10 nucleotides line up with TRBD2. This CDR3 is built from 17 residues. Germline-derived CDR1 and CDR2 are SGHTA and FQGNSA. V lost 1 base to trimming and J lost 3 bases; unmatched junction nucleotides: 9. CDR3 DNA: TGTGCCAGCAGCTTAGGAGGAGTAGCGGGGGGACTCTACGAGCAGTACTTC. This gives the protein CASSLGGVAGGLYEQYF.

This clone was found once. The chain is built from TRBV2 and TRBJ1-2; tentatively, D is TRBD1 (5 bases). Deletions cut 4 bases from V and 2 bases from J, with 11 bases between. Germline CDR1 reads SNHLY; CDR2 reads FYNNEI. The length of the CDR3 is 14 residues. CDR3 DNA: TGTGCCAGCAGTGCCGGACATAAGAACTATGGCTACACCTTC. The encoded protein is CASSAGHKNYGYTF.

The chain employs TRBV2 and TRBJ1-6, with D perhaps TRBD1 (5 bases). The CDR3 consists of 17 residues. CDR1 is SNHLY, CDR2 FYNNEI, per germline. The ends were cut back, 3 bases at V and 10 bases at J, with 22 bases in the middle. The DNA for the CDR3 is TGTGCCAGCAGTGACGCAAAAGGGGCCCTGTTGAGATCACCCCTCCACTTT. Translated, it gives CASSDAKGALLRSPLHF.

This clone was found once. This chain uses TRBV28 with TRBJ1-2, with D hard to call. Germline-derived CDR1 and CDR2 are MDHEN and SYDVKM. Trimming took off 6 bases at V and 3 bases at J, with 17 bases between the two ends. CDR3 length: 15 residues. CDR3 protein: CASSTPTEPHYGYTF. The CDR3, as DNA: TGTGCCAGCAGCACGCCTACAGAGCCCCACTATGGCTACACCTTC.

This clone was detected once. The J gene is TRBJ2-5, the V gene TRBV4-2; D is ambiguous. V lost 4 bases and J 3 bases, leaving 12 bases between the germline ends. The CDR3 is made up of 14 amino acids. CDR1 and CDR2 (germline): LGHNA, YNFKEQ. CDR3 amino acids: CASSPLGYEETQYF. Written as DNA, the CDR3 is TGTGCCAGCAGCCCTCTAGGATACGAAGAGACCCAGTACTTC.

V is TRBV29-1 and J is TRBJ1-4, with 8 bases aligning to TRBD1. The CDR3 runs to 16 residues. CDR1 and CDR2 (germline): SQVTM, ANQGSEA. Germline trimming cut 6 bases from V and 1 base from J; bases unmatched to any gene: 10. The CDR3 sequence: CSVTGTGTKTNEKLFF. CDR3 nucleotides: TGCAGCGTCACCGGGACAGGAACCAAAACTAATGAAAAACTGTTTTTT.

V and J are TRBV11-3 and TRBJ2-5; 15 bases align to TRBD2. This CDR3 contains 16 residues. The V gene's germline CDR1 is SGHNT and CDR2 YENEEA. V dropped 4 bases and J dropped 4; count of bases not matched to a gene: 4. CDR3 bases: TGTGCCAGCAGCTCTAGGACTAGCGGGGGGGGAGAGACCCAGTACTTC. Its translation: CASSSRTSGGGETQYF.

The rearrangement uses TRBV5-1 and TRBJ2-7; D is perhaps TRBD2 (5 bases). Germline lookup yields CDR1 SGHRS and CDR2 YFSETQ. This CDR3 spans 13 amino acids. V was cut by 2 bases and J by 0 bases, with 6 bases left in between. CDR3 protein: CASSFGLSYEQYF. CDR3 DNA: TGCGCCAGCAGCTTCGGACTCTCCTACGAGCAGTACTTC.

This chain uses TRBV4-3 with TRBJ2-5; D perhaps matches TRBD1 (6 bases). V was pared by 0 bases and J by 4 bases, with 18 bases between. The CDR3 length is 17 residues. CDR1 and CDR2 (germline): LGHNA, YSLEER. CDR3 residues: CASSQEGRGNEGETQYF. The CDR3 DNA reads TGCGCCAGCAGCCAAGAAGGCAGGGGTAACGAGGGAGAGACCCAGTACTTC.

CDR3 nucleotides: TGTGCCAGCAGTTACTCAGGCGGCAGATATGGCTACACCTTC. The encoded protein is CASSYSGGRYGYTF. The V gene is TRBV6-5, the J gene TRBJ1-2, with unresolved D. This CDR3 is 14 amino acids long. Germline V gene data show CDR1 as MNHEY and CDR2 as SVGAGI. Trimming pared 0 bases from V and 5 bases from J, leaving 10 bases between.

This clone has only a few counts. The same CDR3 is also encoded by other DNA sequences in this sample. The chain joins TRBV6-4 to TRBJ2-3; 8 nucleotides agree with TRBD2. Germline V CDR1 and CDR2: MRHNA, SNTAGT. J gave up 3 bases and V 3 bases, and 2 bases lay outside the gene matches. The CDR3 sequence is 14 residues long. The CDR3 reads CASSEGTSTDTQYF. The CDR3, as DNA: TGTGCCAGCAGTGAGGGGACTAGTACAGATACGCAGTATTTT.

This chain links TRBV7-9 with TRBJ2-3; no definite D call. Per the germline V gene, CDR1 is SEHNR and CDR2 is FQNEAQ (reference sequence). This CDR3 spans 14 amino acids. V lost 0 bases and J 6 bases, leaving 10 bases between the germline ends. CDR3 residues: CASSLAQVVDTQYF. The CDR3 bases are TGTGCCAGCAGCTTAGCGCAGGTGGTGGATACGCAGTATTTT.